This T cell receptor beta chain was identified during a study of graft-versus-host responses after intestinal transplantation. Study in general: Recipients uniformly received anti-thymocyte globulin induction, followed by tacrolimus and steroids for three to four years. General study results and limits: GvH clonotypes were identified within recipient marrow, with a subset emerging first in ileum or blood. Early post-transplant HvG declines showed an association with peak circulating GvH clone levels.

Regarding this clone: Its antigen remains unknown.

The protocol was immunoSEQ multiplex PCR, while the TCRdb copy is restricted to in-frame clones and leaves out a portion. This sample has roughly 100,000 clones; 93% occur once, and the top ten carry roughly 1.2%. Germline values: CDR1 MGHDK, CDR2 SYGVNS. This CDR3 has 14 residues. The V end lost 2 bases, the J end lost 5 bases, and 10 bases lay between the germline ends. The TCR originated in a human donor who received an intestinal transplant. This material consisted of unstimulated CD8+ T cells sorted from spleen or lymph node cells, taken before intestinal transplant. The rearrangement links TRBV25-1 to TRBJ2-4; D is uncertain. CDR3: CASSELGAENIQYF. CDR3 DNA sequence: TGTGCCAGCAGTGAACTGGGTGCAGAAAACATTCAGTACTTC.